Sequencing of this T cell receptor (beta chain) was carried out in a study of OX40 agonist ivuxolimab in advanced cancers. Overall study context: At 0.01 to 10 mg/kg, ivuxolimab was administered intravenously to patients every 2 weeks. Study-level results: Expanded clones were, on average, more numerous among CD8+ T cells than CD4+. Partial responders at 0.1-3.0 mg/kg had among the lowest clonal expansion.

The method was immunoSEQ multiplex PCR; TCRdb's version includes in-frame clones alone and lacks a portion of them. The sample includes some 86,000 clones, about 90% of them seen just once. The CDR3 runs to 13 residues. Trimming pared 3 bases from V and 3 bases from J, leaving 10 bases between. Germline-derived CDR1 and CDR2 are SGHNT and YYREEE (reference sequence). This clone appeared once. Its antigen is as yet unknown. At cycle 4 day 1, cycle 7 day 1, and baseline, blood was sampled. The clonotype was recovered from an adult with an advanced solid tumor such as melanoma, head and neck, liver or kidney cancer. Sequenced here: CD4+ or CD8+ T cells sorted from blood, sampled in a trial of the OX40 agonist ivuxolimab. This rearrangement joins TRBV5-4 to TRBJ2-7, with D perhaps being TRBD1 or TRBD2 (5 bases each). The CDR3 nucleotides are TGTGCCAGCAGCTCCGGGACGGTCTACGAGCAGTACTTC. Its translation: CASSSGTVYEQYF.